Only one count was recorded for the clone carrying this TCR beta chain. What it binds is not known. Sequencing was performed with immunoSEQ multiplex PCR; in TCRdb, only in-frame clones are kept and a portion is missing. The table lists about 50,000 clones, around 82% of them singletons. Deletions cut 6 bases from V and 1 base from J, with 19 bases between. Germline CDR1 LGHNT, CDR2 FRNRAP. This CDR3 is built from 17 residues. The data are from a study of identifying expanded T cells in peripheral blood. Broader study findings: Across healthy donors, higher total template counts meant significantly greater approximately 2-week count variance.

Collection occurred without any documented infections or immune events in donors. The rearrangement uses TRBV12-5 and TRBJ2-4, with D tentatively TRBD2 (5 bases). The TCR sequence derives from a person between 18 and 69 years old in good health. The sequenced material came from blood. The CDR3 sequence: CASGRGQSGTAKNIQYF. The CDR3 DNA reads as TGTGCTAGTGGCCGGGGTCAAAGCGGAACCGCCAAAAACATTCAGTACTTC. The full variable domain, completed using reference TRBV12-5 and TRBJ2-4, is DARVTQTPRHKVTEMGQEVTMRCQPILGHNTVFWYRQTMMQGLELLAYFRNRAPLDDSGMPKDRFSAEMPDATLATLKIQPSEPRDSAVYFCASGRGQSGTAKNIQYFGAGTRLSVL.